The 16 T cell receptor beta chains below all came from one sample that was sequenced in a study of blood T cell repertoires in COVID-19. Measured with immunoSEQ multiplex PCR; TCRdb has only the in-frame clones, and not every one. The sample includes roughly 570,000 clones, less than 90% of them seen just once. Sequences were obtained from peripheral blood. The receptor set was obtained from a woman between 45 and 65 years old with COVID-19, enrolled during active disease.

Turning to this clone: Germline and junction disagree at one end, which may indicate a read error. The chain uses TRBV7-9 and TRBJ1-1; a weak D match, TRBD1 (5 bases). CDR3 size: 14 residues. In germline, CDR1 is SEHNR, CDR2 FQNEAQ (reference sequence). The chain's CDR3 is CTSSLGGGNTEAFF. CDR3 in DNA: TGTACCAGCAGCTTAGGCGGGGGGAACACTGAAGCTTTCTTT.

Turning to this clone: Other nucleotide sequences from this sample produce the same CDR3. The chain recombines TRBV12-3 or TRBV12-4 with TRBJ2-7; TRBD2 aligns across 7 bases. The CDR3 covers 13 residues. J gave up 0 bases and V 5 bases, and 1 base lay outside the gene matches. The CDR3: CASSGGGSYEQYF. The CDR3 region has the DNA TGTGCCAGCAGTGGGGGGGGCTCCTACGAGCAGTACTTC.

DNA of the CDR3: TGTGCCAGCAGCTATAGCGGGGGCCCCCTAATGGGGTTCTTC. It encodes CASSYSGGPLMGFF. The chain recombines TRBV27 with TRBJ2-1, with 9 positions matching TRBD2. Germline V gene lookup returns CDR1 MNHEY and CDR2 SMNVEV (reference sequence). Trimming cost V 6 bases and J 15 bases; bases outside gene matches: 15. CDR3 length: 14 amino acids.

This clone was seen more than once but under ten times. J is TRBJ1-1 and V is TRBV10-3; D perhaps matches TRBD1 (5 bases). In germline, CDR1 is ENHRY, CDR2 SYGVKD. The CDR3 extends over 12 amino acids. V lost 4 bases, J lost 10 bases, and 13 bases lay in between. CDR3 DNA: TGTGCCATCAGTGTGTCGACAGCAGTAGCTTTCTTT. This translates into CAISVSTAVAFF.

The chain recombines TRBV13 with TRBJ1-2, with no clear D. Trimming took off 1 base at V and 6 bases at J, with 12 bases between the two ends. Germline V gene data show CDR1 as PRHDT and CDR2 as FYEKMQ (reference sequence). The CDR3 is made up of 14 amino acids. CDR3 loop: CASSLEAGRNGYTF. CDR3 DNA: TGTGCCAGCAGCTTAGAGGCGGGCAGAAATGGCTACACCTTC.

This chain uses TRBV5-1 with TRBJ1-1; no clear D. V lost 7 bases, J lost 0 bases, and 10 bases lay in between. This CDR3 region has 13 residues. Germline loops: CDR1 SGHRS, CDR2 YFSETQ. The CDR3 spells CASHLRLNTEAFF. The CDR3 nucleotides read TGCGCCAGCCATTTACGGTTGAACACTGAAGCTTTCTTT. The entire variable domain, with the rest obtained from reference TRBV5-1 and TRBJ1-1, is as follows: KAGVTQTPRYLIKTRGQQVTLSCSPISGHRSVSWYQQTPGQGLQFLFEYFSETQRNKGNFPGRFSGRQFSNSRSEMNVSTLELGDSALYLCASHLRLNTEAFFGQGTRLTVV.

The rearrangement uses TRBV5-1 and TRBJ1-2; 8 bases align to TRBD1. The CDR3 loop spans 16 amino acids. The germline gives CDR1 SGHRS, CDR2 YFSETQ. J lost 3 bases, V lost 3 bases, and 10 bases had no gene match. CDR3 protein: CASSSIPDRGYYGYTF. The CDR3 DNA is TGCGCCAGCAGCTCTATACCCGACAGGGGATACTATGGCTACACCTTC.

This chain uses TRBV4-1 with TRBJ2-4; D may be TRBD2 (5 bases). The germline V gene has CDR1 MGHRA and CDR2 YSYEKL. The V gene lost 4 bases and the J gene lost 4 bases, with 17 bases spanning the gap. This CDR3 is built from 16 residues. This chain's CDR3 is CASSPVYRGSKNIQYF. CDR3 nucleotides: TGCGCCAGCAGCCCGGTCTACCGGGGTTCAAAAAACATTCAGTACTTC.

The chain recombines TRBV4-1 with TRBJ2-1; 7 bases are a match to TRBD1. Trimming cost V 2 bases and J 0 bases; bases outside gene matches: 7. In germline, CDR1 is MGHRA, CDR2 YSYEKL. CDR3 length: 17 residues. The CDR3 is CASSQLQGISSYNEQFF. The CDR3, as DNA: TGCGCCAGCAGCCAACTACAGGGGATTAGCTCCTACAATGAGCAGTTCTTC.

The chain combines TRBV21-1 with TRBJ1-5; whether TRBD1, the table's D call, matches the DNA was not checked. TRBV21-1 is a pseudogene locus. CDR3 length: 13 amino acids. CDR3 protein: CARRGRGHQPQHF. The CDR3 bases are TGTGCCAGGAGGGGCAGGGGGCATCAGCCCCAGCATTTT.

V gene TRBV27 combines with J gene TRBJ1-5, with a possible D match to TRBD1 (6 bases). Per the germline V gene, CDR1 is MNHEY and CDR2 is SMNVEV (reference sequence). The length of the CDR3 is 13 residues. Trimming removed 6 bases at V and 4 bases at J, with 10 bases between. CDR3 in DNA: TGTGCCAGCAGGATGCAGGGGAATCAGCCCCAGCATTTT. Protein sequence: CASRMQGNQPQHF.

The rearrangement joins TRBV4-1 to TRBJ2-7; the match to TRBD2 covers 8 bases. The J segment lost 3 bases and the V segment lost 4 bases, leaving 11 bases of the junction unmatched. The CDR3 is 16 amino acids. Germline values: CDR1 MGHRA, CDR2 YSYEKL. CDR3 bases: TGCGCCAGCAGCCGCGGGGAAGCGGGGGCGAACTACGAGCAGTACTTC. Translation gives CASSRGEAGANYEQYF.

This chain uses TRBV7-2 with TRBJ2-7; 12 nucleotides line up with TRBD2. The germline V gene has CDR1 SGHTA and CDR2 FQGNSA. This CDR3 is 18 amino acids long. V lost 2 bases to trimming and J lost 0 bases; unmatched junction nucleotides: 8. CDR3 DNA: TGTGCCAGCAGCTTACGGACTAGCGGGGACTACTTCTCCTACGAGCAGTACTTC. Protein product: CASSLRTSGDYFSYEQYF.

The chain uses TRBV29-1 and TRBJ1-1; D uncertain. The germline gives CDR1 SQVTM, CDR2 ANQGSEA. Trimming took 8 bases from V and 6 from J, leaving 16 bases between them. This CDR3 is built from 12 residues. CDR3 sequence: CSPREGDAEAFF. The CDR3 nucleotides are TGCAGCCCGCGCGAGGGAGACGCTGAAGCTTTCTTT.

The chain combines TRBV12-3 or TRBV12-4 with TRBJ1-1; D is uncertain. V lost 5 bases and J lost 0, with 7 bases in between. CDR3 length: 13 residues. The CDR3 protein is CASSATMNTEAFF. CDR3 nucleotide sequence: TGTGCCAGCAGTGCTACTATGAACACTGAAGCTTTCTTT.

CDR3 DNA: TGTGCCAGCAGACTTAGCGGGGGGGATACGCAGTATTTT. Its protein product is CASRLSGGDTQYF. This rearrangement joins TRBV2 to TRBJ2-3; 10 bases are a match to TRBD2. Germline V lookup: CDR1 SNHLY, CDR2 FYNNEI. The length of the CDR3 is 13 residues. V dropped 6 bases and J dropped 6; count of bases not matched to a gene: 3.